This is a list of T cell receptor beta chains from one sample in a study of T cell changes during pregnancy in multiple sclerosis. Data came from immunoSEQ multiplex PCR; TCRdb stores just in-frame clones and leaves some out. This sample has more than 45,000 clones, with roughly 90% found just once. The sample was CD4+ T cells from peripheral blood mononuclear cells, taken after pregnancy. The receptors were sampled from a female donor with multiple sclerosis, enrolled in a pregnancy study. CDR3s include the opening cysteine and the closing phenylalanine or tryptophan. A D gene is named only where the DNA matches it firmly.

D: -
V: TRBV5-8
J: TRBJ2-7
DNA: TGTGCCAGCAGCTTGCCCCTCCAGAACAGGTTCTCCTACGAGCAGTACTTC
CDR3: CASSLPLQNRFSYEQYF

D: TRBD2
V: TRBV5-6
J: TRBJ2-7
DNA: TGTGCCAGCAGCCGACGGGGGGGGGACTACGAGCAGTACTTC
CDR3: CASSRRGGDYEQYF

D: TRBD1
V: TRBV5-6
J: TRBJ2-3
DNA: TGTGCCAGCAGCTTGGAAGGGGGCCGGGACACAGATACGCAGTATTTT
CDR3: CASSLEGGRDTDTQYF

D: -
V: TRBV6-5
J: TRBJ1-2
DNA: TGTGCCAGCAGTTACTCAGCAGGAGGGGACTATGGCTACACCTTC
CDR3: CASSYSAGGDYGYTF

D: TRBD1
V: TRBV29-1
J: TRBJ1-2
DNA: TGCAGCGTTAATATTGGTGGGACACAGGGGGCCCATGGCTACACCTTC
CDR3: CSVNIGGTQGAHGYTF

D: TRBD1
V: TRBV4-2
J: TRBJ1-2
DNA: TGTGCCAGCAGCCAAGTCACAGGGGGAAATTTAGGCTATGGCTACACCTTC
CDR3: CASSQVTGGNLGYGYTF

D: -
V: TRBV19
J: TRBJ1-5
DNA: TGTGCCAGTAGTCCCCACAGGATCGATAGCAATCAGCCCCAGCATTTT
CDR3: CASSPHRIDSNQPQHF

D: -
V: TRBV19
J: TRBJ1-2
DNA: TGTGCCAGTAGTATAGATGCGCGGGGCCCCCCTGCTATCGGCTACACCTTC
CDR3: CASSIDARGPPAIGYTF

D: TRBD1
V: TRBV9
J: TRBJ2-2
DNA: TGTGCCAGCAGCGTAGCGGACAGGGTGACCGGGGAGCTGTTTTTT
CDR3: CASSVADRVTGELFF

D: -
V: TRBV2
J: TRBJ1-5
DNA: TGTGCCAGCAGCCCCGACATGAGCAATCAGCCCCAGCATTTT
CDR3: CASSPDMSNQPQHF

D: -
V: TRBV27
J: TRBJ1-2
DNA: TGTGCCAGCAGAGCCGCGGGCCTTCTATTCTACACCTTC
CDR3: CASRAAGLLFYTF